What follows are 26 T cell receptor beta chains derived from one specimen sequenced in a study of cytomegalovirus exposure and HLA in healthy donors. The PCR used 60 Vbeta and 13 Jbeta primers. Assay used: immunoSEQ multiplex PCR; TCRdb lists only in-frame clones, some missing. The sample contains under 200,000 clones, around 78% of which appear only once. The sequencing sample was made of PBMCs. The receptor set was obtained from a woman between 45 and 65 years old in good health and CMV-seropositive.

The rearrangement joins TRBV7-9 to TRBJ2-7; D might be TRBD2 (6 bases). From germline, CDR1 is SEHNR and CDR2 FQNEAQ (reference sequence). Trimming took 5 bases from V and 0 from J, leaving 8 bases between them. CDR3 size: 13 residues. The CDR3, as DNA: TGTGCCAGCAGCCGCGGGGTCTCCTACGAGCAGTACTTC. Protein product: CASSRGVSYEQYF.

This clone came up a few times. The chain carries TRBV10-3 and TRBJ2-7, with D perhaps TRBD1 (6 bases). Per the germline V gene, CDR1 is ENHRY and CDR2 is SYGVKD. This CDR3 is built from 13 residues. Trimming removed 3 bases from V and 3 bases from J, with 9 bases in between. CDR3: CAISDQGLYEQYF. The DNA of the CDR3 is TGTGCCATCAGTGACCAGGGGCTCTACGAGCAGTACTTC.

J is TRBJ2-5 and V is TRBV7-9; 8 bases align to TRBD2. The J call may be wrong; the DNA end is better matched by TRBJ2-7. The germline CDR1 and CDR2 sequences are SEHNR and FQNEAQ (reference sequence). The CDR3 length is 16 residues. The chain's CDR3 is CASSLAAGGKNYEQYF. CDR3 nucleotide sequence: TGTGCCAGCAGCTTAGCGGCGGGAGGAAAGAACTACGAGCAGTACTTC.

The genes are TRBV28 and TRBJ2-2; a weak D match, TRBD2 (6 bases). Germline assignment: CDR1 MDHEN and CDR2 SYDVKM. The V end lost 8 bases, the J end lost 7 bases, and 14 bases lay between the germline ends. The CDR3 extends over 13 amino acids. CDR3: CASRWGGGGELFF. As DNA, the CDR3 is TGTGCCAGCCGTTGGGGAGGCGGCGGGGAGCTGTTTTTT.

The rearrangement uses TRBV13 and TRBJ2-5; 9 nucleotides agree with TRBD1. CDR3 length equals 16 residues. CDR1 and CDR2 from the germline V gene are PRHDT and FYEKMQ (reference sequence). Trimming took 5 bases from V and 1 from J; bases not matched to a gene: 8. The CDR3 DNA is TGTGCCAGCAGCCCGGGGGGACAGGGTCGCCAAGAGACCCAGTACTTC. As protein: CASSPGGQGRQETQYF.

The rearrangement links TRBV6-5 to TRBJ2-3; a weak D match, TRBD2 (6 bases). The V end lost 6 bases, the J end lost 0 bases, and 13 bases lay between the germline ends. This CDR3 is built from 15 residues. Germline V gene lookup returns CDR1 MNHEY and CDR2 SVGAGI. CDR3 bases: TGTGCCAGCAGGCGGGGCCCCAGTAGCACAGATACGCAGTATTTT. The encoded protein is CASRRGPSSTDTQYF.

CDR3 DNA sequence: TGTGCCAGCAGCGTCGACAGTGCTAACTATGGCTACACCTTC. Amino acid sequence: CASSVDSANYGYTF. The chain has TRBV5-6 and TRBJ1-2; a weak D match, TRBD1 (5 bases). This CDR3 is built from 14 residues. The germline V and J ends were trimmed by 4 bases and 0 bases, with 10 bases remaining between them. The germline gives CDR1 SGHDT, CDR2 YYEEEE. Full variable domain (missing parts from reference TRBV5-6 and TRBJ1-2): DAGVTQSPTHLIKTRGQQVTLRCSPKSGHDTVSWYQQALGQGPQFIFQYYEEEERQRGNFPDRFSGHQFPNYSSELNVNALLLGDSALYLCASSVDSANYGYTFGSGTRLTVV.

This chain uses TRBV19 with TRBJ2-7; possible D gene TRBD2, 6 bases. V was trimmed by 7 bases and J by 6 bases, leaving 22 bases between them. CDR1 LNHDA and CDR2 SQIVND come from the germline V gene (reference sequence). The CDR3 totals 15 residues. CDR3 protein: CASNTGTHDVAEQYF. The CDR3 nucleotides are TGTGCCAGTAACACCGGGACTCATGATGTCGCCGAGCAGTACTTC.

The chain joins TRBV15 to TRBJ2-1; D might be TRBD2 (6 bases). Trimming took off 0 bases at V and 9 bases at J, with 9 bases between the two ends. Germline V gives CDR1 LNHNV, CDR2 YYDKDF (reference sequence). The CDR3 covers 13 residues. The CDR3 sequence is CATSRDGGTEQFF. The CDR3 nucleotides are TGTGCCACCAGCAGAGATGGGGGGACTGAGCAGTTCTTC.

The chain recombines TRBV7-6 with TRBJ2-7; 11 nucleotides agree with TRBD2. CDR3 length equals 15 residues. Germline CDR1 reads SGHVS; CDR2 reads FNYEAQ. The trim removed 6 bases at V and 7 bases at J, leaving 11 bases unmatched. The chain's CDR3 is CASSPALAGGREQYF. CDR3 DNA: TGTGCCAGCAGTCCGGCCCTAGCGGGAGGACGTGAGCAGTACTTC.

The chain carries TRBV15 and TRBJ1-4; the D is unclear. This CDR3 spans 13 amino acids. The V end lost 1 base, the J end lost 10 bases, and 10 bases lay between the germline ends. Germline V lookup: CDR1 LNHNV, CDR2 YYDKDF (reference sequence). The CDR3 loop reads CATSRGDMGKLFF. The CDR3 nucleotides read TGTGCCACCAGCAGAGGTGACATGGGAAAACTGTTTTTT.

J is TRBJ2-7 and V is TRBV13, with 7 bases fitting TRBD2. With V trimmed by 4 bases and J by 4 bases, 10 bases remained unmatched. The CDR3 has 15 residues. Germline CDR1 is PRHDT and CDR2 is FYEKMQ (reference sequence). CDR3 sequence (DNA): TGTGCCAGCAGCTGGGGAGCGGGGAAGGGATACGAGCAGTACTTC. Residues: CASSWGAGKGYEQYF.

CDR3 loop: CASSILDVVAGELFF. As DNA, the CDR3 is TGTGCCAGTAGTATTCTCGATGTAGTGGCCGGGGAGCTGTTTTTT. The rearrangement uses TRBV19 and TRBJ2-2; D is unresolved. The CDR3 sequence is 15 residues long. The germline gives CDR1 LNHDA, CDR2 SQIVND (reference sequence). V was cut by 3 bases and J by 6 bases, with 14 bases left in between.

The chain carries TRBV7-9 and TRBJ1-4, with D possibly being TRBD1 (5 bases). This CDR3 has 16 amino acids. Trimming removed 1 base from V and 7 bases from J, with 16 bases in between. Germline V gene data show CDR1 as SEHNR and CDR2 as FQNEAQ (reference sequence). The CDR3 nucleotides are TGTGCCAGCAGCTTAGGGGGTCAGGGTGGCGGTGAAAAACTGTTTTTT. Translation: CASSLGGQGGGEKLFF.

Concerning this clone: The junction and the germline gene differ at one end; a read error may be behind it. The rearrangement links TRBV7-7 to TRBJ2-3; 7 bases align to TRBD2. Germline CDR1 and CDR2: SSHAT and FNYEAQ (reference sequence). CDR3 length: 16 amino acids. The CDR3 region has the DNA TGTGCTAGCAGCTTAAGGTTTGCGGGGGAGGCGGATACGCAGTATTTT. It yields the protein CASSLRFAGEADTQYF.

The chain carries TRBV5-1 and TRBJ2-3; the D gene is possibly TRBD2 (5 bases). This CDR3 has 15 amino acids. Germline values: CDR1 SGHRS, CDR2 YFSETQ. V dropped 0 bases and J dropped 3 bases, with 11 bases sitting between them. CDR3 in amino acids: CASSLASLVTDTQYF. In DNA form, the CDR3 reads TGCGCCAGCAGCTTGGCCTCACTAGTTACAGATACGCAGTATTTT.

The V and J genes are TRBV25-1 and TRBJ1-1; D call uncertain. CDR1 is MGHDK and CDR2 is SYGVNS in the germline V gene. V was trimmed by 1 base and J by 5 bases, leaving 14 bases between them. The CDR3 consists of 15 residues. In DNA form, the CDR3 reads TGTGCCAGCAGTGAATTAAGCGAGGGAAGGACTGAAGCTTTCTTT. Translating it yields CASSELSEGRTEAFF.

The sample holds one count of this clone. This chain links TRBV10-3 with TRBJ1-4; D is perhaps TRBD1 (5 bases). Germline V lookup: CDR1 ENHRY, CDR2 SYGVKD. This CDR3 is 14 amino acids long. The V end lost 4 bases, the J end lost 10 bases, and 16 bases lay between the germline ends. CDR3 residues: CAISVDPPQGKLFF. The CDR3 DNA reads as TGTGCCATCAGTGTCGATCCCCCGCAGGGAAAACTGTTTTTT.

The chain employs TRBV4-1 and TRBJ2-5; possible D gene TRBD1, 6 bases. This CDR3 spans 15 amino acids. The germline gives CDR1 MGHRA, CDR2 YSYEKL. Trimming stripped 5 bases from V and 2 bases from J, with 15 bases between. CDR3 loop: CASSSRTDAQETQYF. DNA of the CDR3: TGCGCCAGCAGCTCCAGGACAGACGCTCAAGAGACCCAGTACTTC.

V usage is TRBV2 and J usage is TRBJ1-1, with D uncertain. The CDR3 totals 13 residues. Germline CDR1 reads SNHLY; CDR2 reads FYNNEI. V gave up 2 bases and J gave up 1 base, with 5 bases separating them. CDR3 sequence reads: CASSERWNTEAFF. CDR3 bases: TGTGCCAGCAGTGAACGGTGGAACACTGAAGCTTTCTTT.

This clone occurred once. V gene TRBV5-1 combines with J gene TRBJ1-1; no firm D call. V lost 4 bases, J lost 0 bases, and 7 bases lay in between. Germline V gene lookup returns CDR1 SGHRS and CDR2 YFSETQ. The CDR3 is 13 residues long. The CDR3 DNA reads as TGCGCCAGCAGCCCGGGGATGAACACTGAAGCTTTCTTT. It is translated as CASSPGMNTEAFF.

The V call is TRBV10-1, the J call TRBJ2-7; D gene uncertain. Germline assignment: CDR1 WNHNN and CDR2 SYGVQD (reference sequence). The CDR3 is 14 residues long. V lost 2 bases, J lost 2 bases, and 10 bases lay in between. The CDR3 spells CASSEVVITYEQYF. The CDR3, as DNA: TGCGCCAGCAGTGAGGTAGTGATTACCTACGAGCAGTACTTC.

This clone was picked up a small number of times. The rearrangement uses TRBV4-3 and TRBJ2-1; a possible D gene is TRBD2 (6 bases). V was cut by 1 base and J by 0 bases, with 10 bases left in between. Germline V gene data show CDR1 as LGHNA and CDR2 as YSLEER. This CDR3 is 16 amino acids long. Written as DNA, the CDR3 is TGCGCCAGCAGCCAAGCTACGGGAGACTCCTACAATGAGCAGTTCTTC. Encoded protein: CASSQATGDSYNEQFF.

This clone was seen a few times. The V call is TRBV28, the J call TRBJ2-2, with 10 bases fitting TRBD2. The V and J ends lost 3 bases and 4 bases, in that order; junction bases with no gene match: 5. The CDR3 runs 16 residues. Germline lookup yields CDR1 MDHEN and CDR2 SYDVKM. CDR3 loop: CASSFSGRVLTGELFF. DNA for the CDR3: TGTGCCAGCAGTTTCAGCGGGAGGGTCCTCACCGGGGAGCTGTTTTTT.

This clone was observed a few times. V usage is TRBV6-6 and J usage is TRBJ2-4; TRBD2 matches at 10 bases. The V gene end was trimmed by 10 bases and the J gene end by 7 bases; junction bases not matched to a gene: 10. The CDR3 extends over 14 amino acids. The V gene's germline CDR1 is MNHNY and CDR2 SVGAGI (reference sequence). The CDR3 coding sequence is TGTGCCACAAAACCCAGCGGGAGGGTCAACATTCAGTACTTC. Its protein is CATKPSGRVNIQYF.

The genes are TRBV11-2 and TRBJ1-1; 9 positions match TRBD1. This CDR3 has 18 residues. Unmatched junction bases numbered 19, after V lost 5 bases and J lost 6 bases. Germline V CDR1 and CDR2: SGHAT, FQNNGV. CDR3 nucleotide sequence: TGTGCCAGCAGCGCCCCCGACCGGGACAGGGTTTCTCGGCCTGAAGCTTTCTTT. Protein: CASSAPDRDRVSRPEAFF.